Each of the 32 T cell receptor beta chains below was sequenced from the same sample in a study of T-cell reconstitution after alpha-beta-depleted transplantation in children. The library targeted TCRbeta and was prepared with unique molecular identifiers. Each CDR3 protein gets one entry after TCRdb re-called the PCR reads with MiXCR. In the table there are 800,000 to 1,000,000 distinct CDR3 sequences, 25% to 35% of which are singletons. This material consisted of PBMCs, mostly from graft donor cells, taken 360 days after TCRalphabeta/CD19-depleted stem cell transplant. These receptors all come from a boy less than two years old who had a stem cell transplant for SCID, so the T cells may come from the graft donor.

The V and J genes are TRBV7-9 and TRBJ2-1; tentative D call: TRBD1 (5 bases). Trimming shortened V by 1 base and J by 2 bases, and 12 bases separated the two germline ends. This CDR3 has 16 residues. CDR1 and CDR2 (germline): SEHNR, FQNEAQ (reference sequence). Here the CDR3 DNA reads TGTGCCAGCAGCTTAGATCTCCAGGGTCCCTACAATGAGCAGTTCTTC. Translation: CASSLDLQGPYNEQFF.

CDR3 nucleotides: TGCAGTGCTAGAAATCTAGCGGGGTCCTACAATGAGCAGTTCTTC. Protein: CSARNLAGSYNEQFF. The chain carries TRBV20-1 and TRBJ2-1, with 9 positions matching TRBD2. This CDR3 is built from 15 residues. Germline V lookup: CDR1 DFQATT, CDR2 SNEGSKA (reference sequence). Trimming cost V 2 bases and J 1 base; bases outside gene matches: 3.

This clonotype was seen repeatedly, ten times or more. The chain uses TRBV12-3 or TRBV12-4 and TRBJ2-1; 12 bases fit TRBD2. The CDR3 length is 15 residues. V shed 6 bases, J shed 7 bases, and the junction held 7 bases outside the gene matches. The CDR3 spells CASSLLAGGPNEQFF. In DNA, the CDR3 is TGTGCCAGCAGCCTCCTAGCGGGGGGGCCGAATGAGCAGTTCTTC.

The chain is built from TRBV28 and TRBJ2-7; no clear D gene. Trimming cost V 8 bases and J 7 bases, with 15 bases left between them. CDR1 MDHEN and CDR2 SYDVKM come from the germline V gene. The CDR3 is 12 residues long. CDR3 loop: CASESLGGEQYF. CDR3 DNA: TGTGCCAGCGAATCCCTTGGTGGGGAGCAGTACTTC.

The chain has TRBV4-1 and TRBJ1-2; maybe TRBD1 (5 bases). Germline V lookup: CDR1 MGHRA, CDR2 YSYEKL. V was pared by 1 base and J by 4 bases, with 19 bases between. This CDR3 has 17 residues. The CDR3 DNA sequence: TGCGCCAGCAGCCAAGGTAGACGCACAGGATCCTCCTATGGCTACACCTTC. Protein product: CASSQGRRTGSSYGYTF.

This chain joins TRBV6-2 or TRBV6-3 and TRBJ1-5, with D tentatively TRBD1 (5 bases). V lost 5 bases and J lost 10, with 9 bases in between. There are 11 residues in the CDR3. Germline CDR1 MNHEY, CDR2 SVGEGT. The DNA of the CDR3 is TGTGCCAGCAGTCAGGGAGCACCCCAGCATTTT. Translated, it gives CASSQGAPQHF.

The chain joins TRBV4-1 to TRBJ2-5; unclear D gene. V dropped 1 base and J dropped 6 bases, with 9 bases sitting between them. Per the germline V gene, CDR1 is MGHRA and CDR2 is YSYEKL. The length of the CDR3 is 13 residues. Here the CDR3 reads CASSQVGLKTQYF. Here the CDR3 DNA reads TGCGCCAGCAGCCAAGTCGGGTTAAAGACCCAGTACTTC.

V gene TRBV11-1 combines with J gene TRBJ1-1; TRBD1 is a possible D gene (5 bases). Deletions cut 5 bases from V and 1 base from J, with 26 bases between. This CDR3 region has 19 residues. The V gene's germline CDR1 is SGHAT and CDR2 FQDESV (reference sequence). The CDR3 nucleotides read TGTGCCAGCAGCCCCCTCTCGACGACGACCCAGGGTAGGAACACTGAAGCTTTCTTT. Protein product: CASSPLSTTTQGRNTEAFF.

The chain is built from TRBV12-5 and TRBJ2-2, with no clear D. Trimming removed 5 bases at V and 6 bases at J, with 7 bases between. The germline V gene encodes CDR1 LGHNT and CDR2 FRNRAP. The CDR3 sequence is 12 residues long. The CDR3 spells CASGPEAGELFF. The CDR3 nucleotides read TGTGCTAGTGGTCCCGAAGCCGGGGAGCTGTTTTTT. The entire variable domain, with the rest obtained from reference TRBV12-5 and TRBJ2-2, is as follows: DARVTQTPRHKVTEMGQEVTMRCQPILGHNTVFWYRQTMMQGLELLAYFRNRAPLDDSGMPKDRFSAEMPDATLATLKIQPSEPRDSAVYFCASGPEAGELFFGEGSRLTVL.

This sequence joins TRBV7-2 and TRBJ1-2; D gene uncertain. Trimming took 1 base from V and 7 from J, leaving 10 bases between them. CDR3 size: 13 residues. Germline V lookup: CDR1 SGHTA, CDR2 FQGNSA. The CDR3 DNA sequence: TGTGCCAGCAGCTTAGAGCTAGGGCGTGGCTACACCTTC. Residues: CASSLELGRGYTF.

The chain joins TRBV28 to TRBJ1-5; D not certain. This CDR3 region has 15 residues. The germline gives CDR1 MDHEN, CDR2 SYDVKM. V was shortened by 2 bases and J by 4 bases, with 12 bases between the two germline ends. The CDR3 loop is CASSLREVPNQPQHF. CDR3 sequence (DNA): TGTGCCAGCAGTTTAAGGGAAGTTCCTAATCAGCCCCAGCATTTT.

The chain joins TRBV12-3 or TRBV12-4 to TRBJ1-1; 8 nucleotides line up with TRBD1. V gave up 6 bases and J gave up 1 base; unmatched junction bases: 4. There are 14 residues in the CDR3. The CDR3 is CASRFGQGNTEAFF. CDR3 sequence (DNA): TGTGCCAGCAGATTTGGACAGGGGAACACTGAAGCTTTCTTT.

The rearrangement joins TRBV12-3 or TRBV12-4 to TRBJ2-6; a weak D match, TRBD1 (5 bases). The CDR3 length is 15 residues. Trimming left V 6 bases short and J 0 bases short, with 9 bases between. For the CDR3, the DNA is TGTGCCAGCAGCAGGGCCTCCTCTGGGGCCAACGTCCTGACTTTC. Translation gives CASSRASSGANVLTF.

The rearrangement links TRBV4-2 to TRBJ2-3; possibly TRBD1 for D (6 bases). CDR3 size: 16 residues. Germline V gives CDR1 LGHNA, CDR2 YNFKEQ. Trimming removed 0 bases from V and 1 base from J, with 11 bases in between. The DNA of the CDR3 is TGTGCCAGCAGCCAAGAATGGGCAGGGGGCACAGATACGCAGTATTTT. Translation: CASSQEWAGGTDTQYF.

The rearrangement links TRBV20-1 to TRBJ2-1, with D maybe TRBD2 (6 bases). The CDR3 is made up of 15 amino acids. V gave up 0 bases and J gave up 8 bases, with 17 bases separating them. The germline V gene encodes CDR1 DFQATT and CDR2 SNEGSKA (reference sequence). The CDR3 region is CSARDPGVAVYEQFF. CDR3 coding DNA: TGCAGTGCTAGAGATCCCGGGGTAGCGGTCTATGAGCAGTTCTTC.

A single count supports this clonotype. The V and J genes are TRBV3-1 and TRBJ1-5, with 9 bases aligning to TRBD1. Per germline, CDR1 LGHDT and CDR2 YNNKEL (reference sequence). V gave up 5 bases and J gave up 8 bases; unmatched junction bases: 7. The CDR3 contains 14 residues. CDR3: CASSFRTGEKPQHF. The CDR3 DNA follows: TGTGCCAGCAGCTTCCGGACAGGGGAGAAGCCCCAGCATTTT.

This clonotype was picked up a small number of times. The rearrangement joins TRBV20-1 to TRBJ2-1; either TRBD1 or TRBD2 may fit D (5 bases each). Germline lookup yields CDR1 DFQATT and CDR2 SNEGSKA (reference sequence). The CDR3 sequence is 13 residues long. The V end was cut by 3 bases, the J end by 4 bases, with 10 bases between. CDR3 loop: CSASGDVYNEQFF. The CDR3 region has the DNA TGCAGTGCTAGTGGGGACGTATACAATGAGCAGTTCTTC.

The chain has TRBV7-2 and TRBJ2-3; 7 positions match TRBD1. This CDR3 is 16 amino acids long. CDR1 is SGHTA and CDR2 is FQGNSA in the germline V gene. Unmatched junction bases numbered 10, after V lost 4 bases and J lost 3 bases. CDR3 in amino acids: CASSSIGDSRTDTQYF. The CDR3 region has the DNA TGTGCCAGCAGCTCAATTGGGGACAGCCGGACAGATACGCAGTATTTT.

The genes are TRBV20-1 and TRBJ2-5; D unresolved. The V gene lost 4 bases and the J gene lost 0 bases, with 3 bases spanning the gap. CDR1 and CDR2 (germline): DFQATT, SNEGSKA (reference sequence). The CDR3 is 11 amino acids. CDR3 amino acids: CSATNQETQYF. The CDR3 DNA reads TGCAGTGCTACAAACCAAGAGACCCAGTACTTC.

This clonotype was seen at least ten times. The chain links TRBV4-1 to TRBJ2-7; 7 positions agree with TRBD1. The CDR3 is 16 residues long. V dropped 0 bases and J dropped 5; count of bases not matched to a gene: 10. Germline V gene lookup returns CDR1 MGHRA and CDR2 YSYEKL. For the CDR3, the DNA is TGCGCCAGCAGCCAAGATCCACAGGGGCTGGGGAACGAGCAGTACTTC. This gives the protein CASSQDPQGLGNEQYF.

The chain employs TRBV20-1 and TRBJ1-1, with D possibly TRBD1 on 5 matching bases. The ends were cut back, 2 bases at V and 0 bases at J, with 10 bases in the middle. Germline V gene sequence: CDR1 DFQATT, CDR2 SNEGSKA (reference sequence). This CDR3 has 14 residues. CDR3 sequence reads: CSARRGSLNTEAFF. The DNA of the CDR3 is TGCAGTGCTAGAAGGGGCTCGTTGAACACTGAAGCTTTCTTT.

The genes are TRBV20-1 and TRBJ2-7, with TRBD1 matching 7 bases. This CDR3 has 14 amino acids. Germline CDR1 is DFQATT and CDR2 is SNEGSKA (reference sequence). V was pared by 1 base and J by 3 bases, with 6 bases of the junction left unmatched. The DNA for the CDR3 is TGCAGTGCTAGAGTCCCAGGACAGGACTACGAGCAGTACTTC. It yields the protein CSARVPGQDYEQYF.

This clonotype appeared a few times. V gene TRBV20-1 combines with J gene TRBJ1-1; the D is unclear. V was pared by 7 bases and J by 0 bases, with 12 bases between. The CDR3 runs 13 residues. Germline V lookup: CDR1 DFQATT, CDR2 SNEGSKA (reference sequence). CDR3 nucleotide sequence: TGCAGTGTCCTCAAAACAGTGAACACTGAAGCTTTCTTT. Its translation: CSVLKTVNTEAFF.

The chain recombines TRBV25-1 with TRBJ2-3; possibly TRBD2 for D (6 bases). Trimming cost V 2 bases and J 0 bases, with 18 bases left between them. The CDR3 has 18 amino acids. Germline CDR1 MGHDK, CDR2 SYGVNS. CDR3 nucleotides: TGTGCCAGCAGTGAACCCGCACTAGCCCACTCTAGCACAGATACGCAGTATTTT. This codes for CASSEPALAHSSTDTQYF.

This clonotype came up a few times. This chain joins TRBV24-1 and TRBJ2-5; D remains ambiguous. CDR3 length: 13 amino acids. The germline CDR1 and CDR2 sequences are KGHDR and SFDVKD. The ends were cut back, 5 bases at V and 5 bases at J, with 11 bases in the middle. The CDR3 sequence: CATSVVRRETQYF. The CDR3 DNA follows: TGTGCCACCAGTGTGGTAAGACGGGAGACCCAGTACTTC.

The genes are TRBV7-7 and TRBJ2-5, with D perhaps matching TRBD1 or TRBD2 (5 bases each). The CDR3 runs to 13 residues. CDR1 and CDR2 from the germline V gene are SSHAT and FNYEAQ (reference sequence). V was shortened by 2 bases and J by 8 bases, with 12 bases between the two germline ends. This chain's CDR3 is CASSLSMGETQYF. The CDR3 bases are TGTGCCAGCAGCTTAAGTATGGGGGAAACCCAGTACTTC.

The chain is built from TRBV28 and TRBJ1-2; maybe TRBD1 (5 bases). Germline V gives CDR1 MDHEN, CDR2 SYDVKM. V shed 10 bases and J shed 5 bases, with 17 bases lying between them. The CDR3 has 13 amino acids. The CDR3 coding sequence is TGTGCCATCAGGGTCCGGGGAAAGTATGGCTACACCTTC. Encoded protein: CAIRVRGKYGYTF.

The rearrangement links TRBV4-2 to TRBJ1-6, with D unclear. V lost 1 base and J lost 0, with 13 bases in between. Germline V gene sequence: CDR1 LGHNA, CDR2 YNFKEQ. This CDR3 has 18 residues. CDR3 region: CASSQVDFGSSYNSPLHF. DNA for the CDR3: TGTGCCAGCAGCCAAGTCGATTTCGGGAGCTCCTATAATTCACCCCTCCACTTT.

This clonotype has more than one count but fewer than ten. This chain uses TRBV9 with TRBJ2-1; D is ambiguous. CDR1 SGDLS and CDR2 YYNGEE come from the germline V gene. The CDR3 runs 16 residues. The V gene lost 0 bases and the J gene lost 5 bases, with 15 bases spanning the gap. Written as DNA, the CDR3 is TGTGCCAGCAGCGTAGGGAAGCAGGTTCCCCACAATGAGCAGTTCTTC. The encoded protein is CASSVGKQVPHNEQFF. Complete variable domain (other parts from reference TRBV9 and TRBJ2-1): DSGVTQTPKHLITATGQRVTLRCSPRSGDLSVYWYQQSLDQGLQFLIQYYNGEERAKGNILERFSAQQFPDLHSELNLSSLELGDSALYFCASSVGKQVPHNEQFFGPGTRLTVL.

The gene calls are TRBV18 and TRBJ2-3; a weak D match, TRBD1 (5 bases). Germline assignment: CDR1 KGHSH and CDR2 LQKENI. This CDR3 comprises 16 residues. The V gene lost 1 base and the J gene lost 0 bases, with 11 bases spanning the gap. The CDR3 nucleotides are TGTGCCAGCTCACCACTAATGAGACAGAGCACAGATACGCAGTATTTT. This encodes CASSPLMRQSTDTQYF.

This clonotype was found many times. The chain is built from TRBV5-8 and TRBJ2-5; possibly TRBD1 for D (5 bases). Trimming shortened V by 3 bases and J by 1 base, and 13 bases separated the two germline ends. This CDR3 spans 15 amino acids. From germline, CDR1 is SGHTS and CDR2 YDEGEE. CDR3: CASSSFDSFQETQYF. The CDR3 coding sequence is TGTGCCAGCAGCTCGTTCGACAGCTTCCAAGAGACCCAGTACTTC.

The CDR3 spells CASSPLGGESSYNEQFF. The CDR3 DNA sequence: TGTGCCAGCAGCCCCTTAGGGGGAGAATCCTCCTACAATGAGCAGTTCTTC. The chain combines TRBV3-1 with TRBJ2-1; a possible D gene is TRBD1 (6 bases). V lost 4 bases and J 0 bases, leaving 16 bases between the germline ends. This CDR3 spans 17 amino acids. Germline V gene data show CDR1 as LGHDT and CDR2 as YNNKEL (reference sequence).